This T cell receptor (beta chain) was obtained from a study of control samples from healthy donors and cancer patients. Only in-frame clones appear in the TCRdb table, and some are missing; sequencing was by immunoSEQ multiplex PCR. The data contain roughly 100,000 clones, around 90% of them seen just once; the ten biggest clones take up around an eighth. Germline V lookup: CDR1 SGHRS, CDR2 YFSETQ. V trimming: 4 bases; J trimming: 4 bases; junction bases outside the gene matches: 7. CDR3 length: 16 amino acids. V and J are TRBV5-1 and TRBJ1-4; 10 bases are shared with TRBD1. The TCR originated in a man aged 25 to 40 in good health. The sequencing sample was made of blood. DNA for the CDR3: TGCGCCAGCAGCCCCGGACAGGGGGGACTTAATGAAAAACTGTTTTTT. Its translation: CASSPGQGGLNEKLFF.